This TCR beta chain was captured in a study of blood T cell repertoires in COVID-19. Profiled with immunoSEQ multiplex PCR; TCRdb holds only in-frame clones, not every one. Among approximately 470,000 clones listed, approximately 83% were seen once. Germline CDR1 SGHNT, CDR2 YYREEE (reference sequence). CDR3 length: 16 residues. V gave up 4 bases and J gave up 1 base; unmatched junction bases: 7. The sample holds many counts of this clone. Material: peripheral blood. The V call is TRBV5-4, the J call TRBJ1-2, with 10 bases fitting TRBD1. This TCR derives from a human donor in a cohort sampled during active COVID-19. This CDR3 reads CASSRDRGRNNYGYTF. DNA of the CDR3: TGTGCCAGCAGCAGGGACAGGGGAAGAAATAACTATGGCTACACCTTC.